These T cell receptor beta chains were read from a single sample in a study of metastatic and nonmetastatic thyroid tumors. With MiXCR, TCRdb reprocessed the PCR reads. The top ten hold roughly 25% of the sample, which has about 40,000 clones, around 10% seen once. Sequencing used blood. The receptors were sampled from a female donor with papillary thyroid cancer or a benign thyroid nodule (not recorded which). Some clones in this sample may be carry-over from other donors' samples. The CDR3 runs from the conserved cysteine through the conserved F or W. The D gene is left open where the match is weak. The size field is filled for only some rows; it gives once, few, many or a size class.

d_call clone_size j_call v_call cdr3_aa cdr3_nt
. many TRBJ1-1 TRBV5-1 CASSASLNTEAFF TGCGCCAGCAGCGCCTCTTTGAACACTGAAGCTTTCTTT
. many TRBJ2-2 TRBV7-8 CASSLDRGTGELFF TGTGCCAGCAGCTTAGACCGGGGGACCGGGGAGCTGTTTTTT
. many TRBJ2-1 TRBV7-3 CASSQGDEQFF TGTGCCAGCAGCCAAGGGGATGAGCAGTTCTTC
. many TRBJ2-5 TRBV19 CASSKGAGEETQYF TGTGCCAGTAGTAAAGGTGCAGGGGAAGAGACCCAGTACTTC
TRBD1 many TRBJ2-5 TRBV24-1 CATRQGVGETQYF TGTGCCACCAGACAGGGGGTCGGGGAGACCCAGTACTTC
. . TRBJ1-2 TRBV28 CASSLWQSGTGYGYTF TGTGCCAGCAGTTTATGGCAATCCGGGACGGGCTATGGCTACACCTTC
. many TRBJ2-5 TRBV7-2 CASSLTSRETQYF TGTGCCAGCAGCTTAACCAGCAGGGAGACCCAGTACTTC
. many TRBJ1-2 TRBV20-1 CSARDPAVGYTF TGCAGTGCTAGAGATCCAGCAGTGGGCTACACCTTC
. few TRBJ2-1 TRBV6-5 CASSYQGAYNEQFF TGTGCCAGCAGTTACCAGGGCGCCTACAATGAGCAGTTCTTC
TRBD1 . TRBJ1-6 TRBV4-1 CASSQPDRGSSPLHF TGCGCCAGCAGCCAACCTGACAGGGGGAGCTCACCCCTCCACTTT
TRBD2 many TRBJ2-5 TRBV20-1 CSAPPVGLGQETQYF TGCAGTGCCCCTCCGGTGGGACTAGGGCAAGAGACCCAGTACTTC
TRBD2 many TRBJ2-1 TRBV20-1 CSAEAAGGQHEQFF TGCAGTGCGGAGGCGGCGGGAGGGCAGCATGAGCAGTTCTTC
. . TRBJ2-3 TRBV6-2/TRBV6-3 CASSYPRDMERTDTQYF TGTGCCAGCAGTTACCCCCGTGACATGGAAAGGACAGATACGCAGTATTTT
TRBD1 many TRBJ2-7 TRBV2 CASGGDDRGYEQYF TGTGCCAGCGGAGGGGACGACAGGGGCTACGAGCAGTACTTC
. many TRBJ2-1 TRBV11-3 CASSLGRNEQFF TGTGCCAGCAGCTTAGGCCGCAATGAGCAGTTCTTC
. many TRBJ2-3 TRBV12-5 CASGSFTDTQYF TGTGCTAGTGGATCATTCACAGATACGCAGTATTTT
. many TRBJ1-2 TRBV7-3 CASSQQGGNDYGYTF TGTGCCAGCAGTCAACAGGGAGGGAATGACTATGGCTACACCTTC
TRBD1 few TRBJ2-7 TRBV27 CASSCRGQVPPYEQYF TGTGCCAGCAGTTGCCGGGGACAGGTCCCTCCTTACGAGCAGTACTTC
TRBD2 many TRBJ2-4 TRBV25-1 CASSFSSGSGAKNIQYF TGTGCCAGCAGCTTTTCGAGCGGGAGCGGAGCCAAAAACATTCAGTACTTC
TRBD1 many TRBJ1-1 TRBV19 CASSIFGQGNTEAFF TGTGCCAGTAGTATCTTTGGACAGGGGAATACTGAAGCTTTCTTT
TRBD1 many TRBJ1-3 TRBV11-1 CASSLGQGSSGNTIYF TGTGCCAGCAGCCTCGGACAGGGTTCCTCTGGAAACACCATATATTTT
TRBD2 many TRBJ2-7 TRBV2 CASSLGSGNSYEQYF TGTGCCAGCAGTTTAGGGAGCGGGAATTCCTACGAGCAGTACTTC
. many TRBJ2-3 TRBV6-1 CASSEGPGYTDTQYF TGTGCCAGCAGTGAAGGGCCCGGGTACACAGATACGCAGTATTTT
TRBD2 many TRBJ2-7 TRBV2 CASSYEKGGGYEQYF TGTGCCAGCAGCTACGAGAAGGGCGGGGGGTACGAGCAGTACTTC
. many TRBJ1-2 TRBV7-3 CASSPGLSPTHGYTF TGTGCCAGCAGCCCGGGCCTTAGCCCAACACATGGCTACACCTTC
. many TRBJ2-1 TRBV27 CASSVSGVNEQFF TGTGCCAGCAGTGTGTCGGGGGTCAATGAGCAGTTCTTC
TRBD2 many TRBJ2-7 TRBV15 CATSRQPGTSGSYKYEQYF TGTGCCACCAGCAGACAGCCCGGGACTAGCGGGAGTTATAAATACGAGCAGTACTTC
. many TRBJ2-7 TRBV12-3/TRBV12-4 CASSLDPETYEQYF TGTGCCAGCAGTTTAGACCCGGAAACCTACGAGCAGTACTTC
. many TRBJ1-1 TRBV10-3 CAISPRDRNTEAFF TGTGCCATCAGTCCCCGCGACAGGAACACTGAAGCTTTCTTT
TRBD1 many TRBJ2-7 TRBV10-3 CAISESDRRGGEQYF TGTGCCATCAGTGAGTCGGACAGGAGAGGTGGCGAGCAGTACTTC
. many TRBJ2-4 TRBV6-1 CASSETMGTRIDIQYF TGTGCCAGCAGTGAAACGATGGGAACAAGAATAGACATTCAGTACTTC
TRBD2 many TRBJ2-3 TRBV6-5 CASSYGTSRTDTQYF TGTGCCAGCAGTTACGGGACTAGCAGAACAGATACGCAGTATTTT
. many TRBJ2-3 TRBV9 CASGTTDTQYF TGTGCCAGCGGGACCACAGATACGCAGTATTTT